The T cell receptor (beta chain) described here comes from a study of control samples from healthy donors and cancer patients. The method was immunoSEQ multiplex PCR; TCRdb's version includes in-frame clones alone and lacks a portion of them. Of fewer than 300,000 clones in the sample, almost 85% were seen once. The CDR3 runs 16 residues. Germline values: CDR1 SGHRS, CDR2 YFSETQ. Losses at the gene ends were 0 bases for V and 5 bases for J; bases not matched to a gene: 8. The rearrangement joins TRBV5-1 to TRBJ2-5, with TRBD2 matching 9 bases. The sample consisted of PBMCs. The receptor was derived from a woman aged 55-70 years with lung cancer. This CDR3 reads CASSLDGGRAGETQYF. CDR3 nucleotides: TGCGCCAGCAGCTTGGACGGCGGGAGGGCCGGGGAGACCCAGTACTTC.